These 25 T cell receptor beta chains originate from one sample sequenced in a study of technical replicates of blood from several donors. Produced via immunoSEQ multiplex PCR; TCRdb's table is partial and in-frame only. This table holds 85,000 to 100,000 clones, 95% found once. Sequencing was done on a sample of T cells isolated from PBMCs. These receptors were collected from a human donor in good health.

The V and J genes are TRBV6-5 and TRBJ2-4; 7 bases align to TRBD1. The trim removed 6 bases at V and 6 bases at J, leaving 2 bases unmatched. CDR1 and CDR2 (germline): MNHEY, SVGAGI. The CDR3 consists of 12 residues. CDR3 DNA sequence: TGTGCCAGCAGAGCAGGGGGAAACATTCAGTACTTC. Translated: CASRAGGNIQYF.

The V gene is TRBV9, the J gene TRBJ2-3; 11 nucleotides align to TRBD1. The V and J ends lost 3 bases and 4 bases, in that order; junction bases with no gene match: 10. Germline V gene lookup returns CDR1 SGDLS and CDR2 YYNGEE. This CDR3 spans 17 amino acids. The CDR3 coding sequence is TGTGCCAGCAGCGGCGGCCGAGGACAGGGGGCCTCAGATACGCAGTATTTT. Its translation: CASSGGRGQGASDTQYF.

This clone was detected only once. The chain carries TRBV18 and TRBJ2-1; a possible D gene is TRBD2 (6 bases). V shed 3 bases and J shed 4 bases, with 16 bases lying between them. The CDR3 spans 16 residues. The germline V gene has CDR1 KGHSH and CDR2 LQKENI. CDR3 coding DNA: TGTGCCAGCTCACCCCTCTACGGGAGAGGGTACAATGAGCAGTTCTTC. Amino acid sequence: CASSPLYGRGYNEQFF. The whole variable domain, filled in from reference TRBV18 and TRBJ2-1, reads NAGVMQNPRHLVRRRGQEARLRCSPMKGHSHVYWYRQLPEEGLKFMVYLQKENIIDESGMPKERFSAEFPKEGPSILRIQQVVRGDSAAYFCASSPLYGRGYNEQFFGPGTRLTVL.

The rearrangement uses TRBV11-2 and TRBJ1-1; 7 bases agree with TRBD1. The V segment lost 3 bases and the J segment 5 bases; nucleotides outside the gene matches: 15. The CDR3 contains 17 residues. Looked up from germline, CDR1 is SGHAT and CDR2 is FQNNGV. The CDR3 loop is CASSFDRVGGTRTEAFF. CDR3 nucleotides: TGTGCCAGCAGCTTTGACAGGGTCGGGGGAACGAGAACTGAAGCTTTCTTT.

The chain uses TRBV27 and TRBJ1-3, with TRBD1 matching 7 bases. Trimming at V came to 2 bases and at J to 1 base, leaving 2 bases not matched to a gene. From germline, CDR1 is MNHEY and CDR2 SMNVEV (reference sequence). The length of the CDR3 is 15 residues. The CDR3 DNA follows: TGTGCCAGCAGTTTAGAGGGGGCATCTGGAAACACCATATATTTT. As protein: CASSLEGASGNTIYF.

J is TRBJ2-1 and V is TRBV9; possibly TRBD2 for D (5 bases). Deletions cut 3 bases from V and 0 bases from J, with 13 bases between. This CDR3 has 16 amino acids. Germline assignment: CDR1 SGDLS and CDR2 YYNGEE. The CDR3 here is CASSARSTSSYNEQFF. For the CDR3, the DNA is TGTGCCAGCAGCGCACGATCTACTAGCTCCTACAATGAGCAGTTCTTC.

The V call is TRBV7-2, the J call TRBJ2-7; TRBD1 agrees at 8 bases. CDR1 and CDR2 from the germline V gene are SGHTA and FQGNSA. This CDR3 is 14 amino acids long. The V segment lost 2 bases and the J segment 5 bases; nucleotides outside the gene matches: 5. The CDR3 loop reads CASSLQTGDHEQYF. Here the CDR3 DNA reads TGTGCCAGCAGCTTACAGACAGGGGACCACGAGCAGTACTTC.

The genes are TRBV7-9 and TRBJ2-3, with a possible D match to TRBD2 (5 bases). Per germline, CDR1 SEHNR and CDR2 FQNEAQ (reference sequence). The CDR3 extends over 14 amino acids. Trimming shortened V by 5 bases and J by 0 bases, and 9 bases separated the two germline ends. The CDR3 region is CASSLGVSTDTQYF. In DNA, the CDR3 is TGTGCCAGCAGCCTCGGGGTTAGCACAGATACGCAGTATTTT. Full variable domain (missing parts from reference TRBV7-9 and TRBJ2-3): DTGVSQNPRHKITKRGQNVTFRCDPISEHNRLYWYRQTLGQGPEFLTYFQNEAQLEKSRLLSDRFSAERPKGSFSTLEIQRTEQGDSAMYLCASSLGVSTDTQYFGPGTRLTVL.

This chain links TRBV11-3 with TRBJ1-1, with 9 bases matching TRBD1. Germline V gives CDR1 SGHNT, CDR2 YENEEA. V lost 3 bases and J lost 7; bases outside the gene matches: 12. This CDR3 comprises 16 residues. The CDR3 sequence: CASSFGTGKGSSEAFF. DNA of the CDR3: TGTGCCAGCAGCTTCGGGACAGGGAAGGGTTCGAGTGAAGCTTTCTTT.

V usage is TRBV19 and J usage is TRBJ2-1; a possible D gene is TRBD2 (5 bases). Germline V gives CDR1 LNHDA, CDR2 SQIVND (reference sequence). Trimming removed 5 bases at V and 8 bases at J, with 10 bases between. The CDR3 covers 12 residues. The CDR3, as DNA: TGTGCCAGTAGTGCTCTAGCCCATGAGCAGTTCTTC. This sequence encodes CASSALAHEQFF.

The V and J genes are TRBV13 and TRBJ1-2; 8 nucleotides align to TRBD1. Germline V CDR1 and CDR2: PRHDT, FYEKMQ (reference sequence). The CDR3 has 14 residues. The V segment lost 5 bases and the J segment 2 bases; nucleotides outside the gene matches: 4. Here the CDR3 reads CASSGQGRNYGYTF. In DNA, the CDR3 is TGTGCCAGCAGCGGACAGGGACGGAACTATGGCTACACCTTC.

This chain uses TRBV4-1 with TRBJ1-4, with TRBD1 as a possible D gene (6 bases). Trimming removed 4 bases from V and 7 bases from J, with 16 bases in between. Germline V gene lookup returns CDR1 MGHRA and CDR2 YSYEKL. CDR3 length: 15 amino acids. The CDR3: CASSRPGTTFEKLFF. CDR3 nucleotides: TGCGCCAGCAGCCGACCCGGGACAACCTTTGAAAAACTGTTTTTT.

The chain couples TRBV5-5 to TRBJ1-5; TRBD1 might be the D (6 bases). Germline CDR1 and CDR2: SGHKS and YYEKEE (reference sequence). CDR3 length equals 15 residues. Trimming pared 3 bases from V and 7 bases from J, leaving 17 bases between. The CDR3 reads CASSSKYRVTQPQHF. The CDR3 region has the DNA TGTGCCAGCAGCTCCAAGTACAGGGTAACCCAGCCCCAGCATTTT. The full variable domain, rest sourced from reference TRBV5-5 and TRBJ1-5, is DAGVTQSPTHLIKTRGQQVTLRCSPISGHKSVSWYQQVLGQGPQFIFQYYEKEERGRGNFPDRFSARQFPNYSSELNVNALLLGDSALYLCASSSKYRVTQPQHFGDGTRLSIL.

The chain couples TRBV7-9 to TRBJ1-3, with D unclear. The CDR3 length is 16 residues. The V gene lost 4 bases and the J gene lost 0 bases, with 13 bases spanning the gap. Germline V gene sequence: CDR1 SEHNR, CDR2 FQNEAQ (reference sequence). Here the CDR3 reads CASSSLEGTSGNTIYF. CDR3 nucleotides: TGTGCCAGCAGCTCACTAGAGGGCACCTCTGGAAACACCATATATTTT.

The J gene is TRBJ2-7, the V gene TRBV2; D unclear. This CDR3 region has 13 residues. Per the germline V gene, CDR1 is SNHLY and CDR2 is FYNNEI. Trimming took off 7 bases at V and 4 bases at J, with 14 bases between the two ends. The CDR3 DNA follows: TGTGCCAGCAAGCCCGTCATCCAATACGAGCAGTACTTC. This gives the protein CASKPVIQYEQYF.

The V call is TRBV10-1, the J call TRBJ2-3; TRBD1 aligns across 8 bases. Germline CDR1 is WNHNN and CDR2 is SYGVQD (reference sequence). The CDR3 sequence is 16 residues long. The ends lost 1 base at V and 7 bases at J; junction bases unmatched: 10. CDR3 residues: CASSEFGTGDRYTQYF. In nucleotides, the CDR3 is TGCGCCAGCAGTGAGTTCGGGACAGGAGATCGATATACGCAGTATTTT.

The chain links TRBV5-1 to TRBJ2-1; the match to TRBD1 covers 10 bases. Trimming cost V 3 bases and J 6 bases; bases outside gene matches: 6. The CDR3 has 15 residues. The germline V gene has CDR1 SGHRS and CDR2 YFSETQ. The CDR3 protein is CASSSRDRGGNEQFF. CDR3 sequence (DNA): TGCGCCAGCAGCTCCCGGGACAGGGGAGGCAATGAGCAGTTCTTC.

The CDR3 coding sequence is TGTGCCAGCAGCTCTGGGGCTTCCTACGAGCAGTACTTC. Its protein is CASSSGASYEQYF. The gene calls are TRBV7-9 and TRBJ2-7, with TRBD1 as a possible D gene (5 bases). CDR3 size: 13 residues. In germline, CDR1 is SEHNR, CDR2 FQNEAQ (reference sequence). V lost 4 bases and J lost 1, with 8 bases in between.

The CDR3 loop is CASSLRQGRTEAFF. The CDR3 region has the DNA TGTGCCAGCAGCCTAAGACAGGGGAGAACTGAAGCTTTCTTT. The chain combines TRBV7-6 with TRBJ1-1, with 8 bases aligning to TRBD1. CDR1 is SGHVS, CDR2 FNYEAQ, per germline. V lost 5 bases to trimming and J lost 5 bases; unmatched junction nucleotides: 7. CDR3 length: 14 residues.

The rearrangement uses TRBV7-9 and TRBJ2-4, with 9 positions matching TRBD1. Germline CDR1 reads SEHNR; CDR2 reads FQNEAQ (reference sequence). The CDR3 covers 16 residues. The J segment lost 5 bases and the V segment lost 4 bases, leaving 9 bases of the junction unmatched. As DNA, the CDR3 is TGTGCCAGCAGCTCCGACAGGGGGGGAATACAAAACATTCAGTACTTC. Encoded protein: CASSSDRGGIQNIQYF.

The chain couples TRBV7-8 to TRBJ2-1, with 7 bases lining up with TRBD2. The CDR3 totals 15 residues. Germline values: CDR1 SGHVS, CDR2 FQNEAQ. Trimming at V came to 4 bases and at J to 2 bases, leaving 5 bases not matched to a gene. In DNA form, the CDR3 reads TGTGCCAGCAGCTCTTCTAGCGGACCCTACAATGAGCAGTTCTTC. It specifies CASSSSSGPYNEQFF.

This chain joins TRBV7-9 and TRBJ2-1; D might be TRBD1 (6 bases). V was pared by 6 bases and J by 7 bases, with 22 bases between. Per germline, CDR1 SEHNR and CDR2 FQNEAQ (reference sequence). This CDR3 region has 16 residues. CDR3 in amino acids: CASRNGGYGALNEQFF. The CDR3 DNA reads TGTGCCAGCAGGAATGGGGGCTATGGAGCGCTGAATGAGCAGTTCTTC.

This chain links TRBV14 with TRBJ2-5; TRBD2 agrees at 7 bases. Per germline, CDR1 SGHDN and CDR2 FVKESK. The CDR3 loop spans 15 amino acids. With V trimmed by 2 bases and J by 5 bases, 8 bases remained unmatched. This CDR3 reads CASSQPGLKSETQYF. The CDR3 nucleotides are TGTGCCAGCAGCCAACCGGGACTAAAGTCTGAGACCCAGTACTTC.

The chain joins TRBV4-1 to TRBJ2-2, with 10 bases matching TRBD2. Germline V gene lookup returns CDR1 MGHRA and CDR2 YSYEKL. This CDR3 is 17 amino acids long. J gave up 5 bases and V 0 bases, and 6 bases lay outside the gene matches. Here the CDR3 reads CASSQDQRGGPTGELFF. CDR3 DNA: TGCGCCAGCAGCCAAGATCAGCGGGGGGGCCCGACCGGGGAGCTGTTTTTT.

This chain links TRBV9 with TRBJ1-4, with TRBD1 matching over 9 bases. The trim removed 3 bases at V and 6 bases at J, leaving 6 bases unmatched. Germline values: CDR1 SGDLS, CDR2 YYNGEE. The CDR3 is 15 residues long. The CDR3 sequence is CASSGRTGVDEKLFF. The CDR3, as DNA: TGTGCCAGCAGCGGGAGGACAGGGGTGGATGAAAAACTGTTTTTT.